This T cell receptor beta chain was sequenced for a study of blood T cells in healthy people across ages. Alongside a J-beta primer mix, a sample-barcoded 5' primer served in a second PCR lasting roughly 7 to 11 cycles. Every single cDNA molecule received a tag from a template-switch adaptor with 12 random nucleotides. TCRdb passed the 5' RACE reads through MiXCR, listing each CDR3 protein once. The sample lists 710,000 or so distinct CDR3 sequences; 32% were seen once. Per the germline V gene, CDR1 is SNHLY and CDR2 is FYNNEI. The CDR3 sequence is 13 residues long. Trimming removed 7 bases from V and 10 bases from J; junction bases left unmatched: 10. Every donor gave roughly 9.2 milliliters of peripheral blood.

This TCR was sampled from a woman older than 75 in good health. This chain uses TRBV2 with TRBJ2-1; 7 bases map to TRBD2. Input material: blood. This chain's CDR3 is CASTGSRGGEQFF. The CDR3 coding sequence is TGTGCCAGCACCGGGTCTAGGGGAGGGGAGCAGTTCTTC.